These 25 T cell receptor beta chains were sequenced from one sample in a study of identical twins. In TCRdb, the 5' RACE reads were re-called with MiXCR into one record per CDR3 protein. The repertoire has about 530,000 distinct CDR3 sequences, over 12% of them found once; the top ten carry 0.44%. These data were also reused for a study on yellow fever vaccine responses in identical twins.

The sequencing sample was made of CD4+ T cells sorted from blood. All receptors come from a woman between 18 and 29 years old in good health.

V gene TRBV29-1 combines with J gene TRBJ2-5; TRBD2 is a possible D gene (7 bases). The CDR3 sequence is 13 residues long. The germline V gene has CDR1 SQVTM and CDR2 ANQGSEA. Deletions cut 7 bases from V and 5 bases from J, with 17 bases between. The CDR3 nucleotides read TGCAGCGGGGGGGGGCTGGGCGGCGAGACCCAGTACTTC. Protein sequence: CSGGGLGGETQYF.

This clonotype was counted only a few times. The chain has TRBV5-6 and TRBJ2-3; possible D gene TRBD2, 6 bases. V gave up 2 bases and J gave up 5 bases, with 15 bases separating them. Germline lookup yields CDR1 SGHDT and CDR2 YYEEEE. This CDR3 comprises 15 residues. CDR3 region: CASSFRGGTKDTQYF. The CDR3, as DNA: TGTGCCAGCAGCTTCCGCGGCGGGACCAAAGATACGCAGTATTTT.

This chain links TRBV6-1 with TRBJ2-7; 10 nucleotides agree with TRBD2. The CDR3 loop spans 14 amino acids. Germline V gene lookup returns CDR1 MNHNS and CDR2 SASEGT. The V segment lost 6 bases and the J segment 3 bases; nucleotides outside the gene matches: 5. The CDR3 here is CASSRTSGVYEQYF. CDR3 coding DNA: TGTGCCAGCAGCAGGACTAGCGGAGTCTACGAGCAGTACTTC.

The chain has TRBV18 and TRBJ2-1; D call uncertain. Germline V gene sequence: CDR1 KGHSH, CDR2 LQKENI. The CDR3 is 14 residues long. V dropped 2 bases and J dropped 5 bases, with 10 bases sitting between them. The CDR3, as DNA: TGTGCCAGCTCACCAGACGCTAGGGACAATGAGCAGTTCTTC. Protein product: CASSPDARDNEQFF. Variable domain in full (rest from reference TRBV18 and TRBJ2-1): NAGVMQNPRHLVRRRGQEARLRCSPMKGHSHVYWYRQLPEEGLKFMVYLQKENIIDESGMPKERFSAEFPKEGPSILRIQQVVRGDSAAYFCASSPDARDNEQFFGPGTRLTVL.

This chain joins TRBV3-1 and TRBJ2-3; D might be TRBD2 (6 bases). Trimming shortened V by 3 bases and J by 6 bases, and 16 bases separated the two germline ends. The CDR3 is 15 residues long. CDR1 is LGHDT and CDR2 is YNNKEL in the germline V gene (reference sequence). CDR3 amino acids: CASSQERGYGDTQYF. The CDR3, as DNA: TGTGCCAGCAGCCAGGAACGGGGGTACGGCGATACGCAGTATTTT.

This clonotype was seen only a few times. V and J are TRBV15 and TRBJ2-5, with no clear D. CDR3 length: 13 residues. Germline loops: CDR1 LNHNV, CDR2 YYDKDF (reference sequence). The ends were cut back, 0 bases at V and 4 bases at J, with 6 bases in the middle. CDR3 sequence reads: CATSRDWGETQYF. The CDR3, as DNA: TGTGCCACCAGCAGAGATTGGGGAGAGACCCAGTACTTC.

This clonotype was counted only a few times. The rearrangement links TRBV5-1 to TRBJ1-2; TRBD1 agrees at 7 bases. Germline CDR1 SGHRS, CDR2 YFSETQ. This CDR3 is 14 amino acids long. J was trimmed by 2 bases and V by 2 bases; bases with no gene match: 3. This CDR3 reads CASSFEGGNYGYTF. The CDR3 bases are TGCGCCAGCAGCTTCGAAGGGGGCAACTATGGCTACACCTTC.

V is TRBV20-1 and J is TRBJ2-2, with 8 positions matching TRBD2. After removal of 3 bases from V and 5 bases from J, the junction contained 8 bases not matched to a gene. CDR3 length: 15 amino acids. CDR1 DFQATT and CDR2 SNEGSKA come from the germline V gene (reference sequence). CDR3 DNA: TGCAGTGCTAGTGGACTAGCCAAGGAAACCGGGGAGCTGTTTTTT. Amino acids: CSASGLAKETGELFF.

This clonotype showed up just a few times. The chain links TRBV7-9 to TRBJ1-5, with D unresolved. V lost 1 base, J lost 0 bases, and 7 bases lay in between. From germline, CDR1 is SEHNR and CDR2 FQNEAQ (reference sequence). The CDR3 covers 15 residues. CDR3 amino acids: CASSLGEVSNQPQHF. DNA of the CDR3: TGTGCCAGCAGCTTAGGTGAGGTTAGCAATCAGCCCCAGCATTTT. The whole variable domain, filled in from reference TRBV7-9 and TRBJ1-5, reads DTGVSQNPRHKITKRGQNVTFRCDPISEHNRLYWYRQTLGQGPEFLTYFQNEAQLEKSRLLSDRFSAERPKGSFSTLEIQRTEQGDSAMYLCASSLGEVSNQPQHFGDGTRLSIL.

This clonotype was observed a handful of times. The chain joins TRBV7-2 to TRBJ1-4; perhaps TRBD1 as D (6 bases). This CDR3 is built from 16 residues. Germline-derived CDR1 and CDR2 are SGHTA and FQGNSA. Trimming took 0 bases from V and 7 from J, leaving 15 bases between them. The CDR3 DNA reads as TGTGCCAGCAGCTTAGCACAGGGCTCAATGGGTGAAAAACTGTTTTTT. Protein product: CASSLAQGSMGEKLFF.

This clonotype turned up a few times. This sequence joins TRBV6-1 and TRBJ1-1; TRBD1 aligns across 7 bases. There are 15 residues in the CDR3. Germline V gene sequence: CDR1 MNHNS, CDR2 SASEGT. The V gene end was trimmed by 6 bases and the J gene end by 1 base; junction bases not matched to a gene: 8. In nucleotides, the CDR3 is TGTGCCAGCAGCCGCCGACAGGGAAGGAACACTGAAGCTTTCTTT. Amino acids: CASSRRQGRNTEAFF.

This clonotype was found a few times. This chain connects TRBV29-1 to TRBJ2-3; 8 bases match TRBD2. Germline V gene lookup returns CDR1 SQVTM and CDR2 ANQGSEA. This CDR3 has 15 residues. The V gene end was trimmed by 3 bases and the J gene end by 5 bases; junction bases not matched to a gene: 10. The DNA for the CDR3 is TGCAGCGTTGATGACCGGGGGGGAAGCGGAGATACGCAGTATTTT. This codes for CSVDDRGGSGDTQYF.

The chain links TRBV29-1 to TRBJ2-7, with D perhaps matching TRBD2 (6 bases). The germline V gene encodes CDR1 SQVTM and CDR2 ANQGSEA. V shed 2 bases and J shed 7 bases, with 12 bases lying between them. CDR3 length equals 12 residues. CDR3 protein: CSVELSGREQYF. CDR3 DNA: TGCAGCGTTGAACTGTCAGGGAGGGAGCAGTACTTC.

This clonotype was recorded a few times. The V and J genes are TRBV7-9 and TRBJ2-7; D gene uncertain. The V and J ends lost 5 bases and 4 bases respectively, with 15 bases between them. The CDR3 contains 14 residues. Germline CDR1 SEHNR, CDR2 FQNEAQ (reference sequence). The CDR3 sequence: CASSLGGLWYEQYF. For the CDR3, the DNA is TGTGCCAGCAGCCTTGGCGGCCTCTGGTACGAGCAGTACTTC.

The chain joins TRBV11-3 to TRBJ2-4; a possible D gene is TRBD1 (6 bases). CDR3 length: 14 amino acids. V dropped 2 bases and J dropped 6 bases, with 11 bases sitting between them. Germline CDR1 and CDR2: SGHNT and YENEEA. CDR3 in amino acids: CASSLNSGANIQYF. DNA for the CDR3: TGTGCCAGCAGCTTAAATTCAGGGGCAAACATTCAGTACTTC.

In its sample, this clonotype was seen a few times. The chain employs TRBV5-1 and TRBJ2-7; TRBD1 might be the D (6 bases). This CDR3 region has 15 residues. The V gene's germline CDR1 is SGHRS and CDR2 YFSETQ. The V end was cut by 0 bases, the J end by 2 bases, with 12 bases between. DNA of the CDR3: TGCGCCAGCAGCTTGGGAGGGGGAAAAACCTACGAGCAGTACTTC. Translation gives CASSLGGGKTYEQYF.

In nucleotides, the CDR3 is TGTGCCAGTAGTATAGATCAGCGGCCCACAGATACGCAGTATTTT. This gives the protein CASSIDQRPTDTQYF. This chain links TRBV19 with TRBJ2-3; perhaps TRBD2 as D (5 bases). In germline, CDR1 is LNHDA, CDR2 SQIVND (reference sequence). CDR3 size: 15 residues. Between the trimmed V and J ends, which lost 0 bases and 2 bases, there was a span of 9 bases.

The V gene is TRBV7-3, the J gene TRBJ2-1; possibly TRBD2 for D (8 bases). Germline values: CDR1 SGHTA, CDR2 FQGTGA. This CDR3 has 17 amino acids. The V gene lost 4 bases and the J gene lost 7 bases, with 23 bases spanning the gap. The CDR3 protein is CASSSTGAGLVSNEQFF. The CDR3 nucleotides are TGTGCCAGCAGCTCAACAGGGGCGGGACTAGTTAGTAATGAGCAGTTCTTC.

The chain is built from TRBV4-1 and TRBJ2-4, with 8 nucleotides matching TRBD1. This CDR3 has 16 amino acids. Germline V lookup: CDR1 MGHRA, CDR2 YSYEKL. Unmatched junction bases numbered 6, after V lost 5 bases and J lost 0 bases. This CDR3 reads CASSVGQVLAKNIQYF. CDR3 nucleotides: TGCGCCAGCAGCGTGGGACAGGTTCTAGCCAAAAACATTCAGTACTTC.

This clonotype was picked up a small number of times. This chain uses TRBV4-1 with TRBJ2-1; D call uncertain. Germline CDR1 is MGHRA and CDR2 is YSYEKL. The length of the CDR3 is 12 residues. The ends were cut back, 2 bases at V and 13 bases at J, with 12 bases in the middle. The CDR3 loop is CASSQPNYPQFF. The CDR3 coding sequence is TGCGCCAGCAGCCAACCGAACTATCCCCAGTTCTTC.

V and J are TRBV2 and TRBJ1-5; D gene unclear. V lost 7 bases and J 1 base, leaving 11 bases between the germline ends. The CDR3 runs 14 residues. The germline V gene encodes CDR1 SNHLY and CDR2 FYNNEI. CDR3 sequence reads: CASNREPSNQPQHF. CDR3 sequence (DNA): TGTGCCAGCAACCGGGAACCGAGCAATCAGCCCCAGCATTTT.

The chain combines TRBV28 with TRBJ2-1; 10 bases are shared with TRBD2. The CDR3 is 12 residues long. The J segment lost 8 bases and the V segment lost 7 bases, leaving 2 bases of the junction unmatched. Germline V gives CDR1 MDHEN, CDR2 SYDVKM. This CDR3 is CASTSGSYEQFF. Written as DNA, the CDR3 is TGTGCCAGCACTAGCGGGAGTTATGAGCAGTTCTTC.

In its sample, this clonotype was seen many times. The chain combines TRBV5-1 with TRBJ2-3, with D unresolved. V lost 0 bases to trimming and J lost 4 bases, with 9 bases between them. This CDR3 region has 14 residues. Germline V gives CDR1 SGHRS, CDR2 YFSETQ. The CDR3 loop is CASSLAWESDTQYF. In nucleotides, the CDR3 is TGCGCCAGCAGCTTGGCTTGGGAATCAGATACGCAGTATTTT.

Only a few counts were recorded for this clonotype. V gene TRBV10-3 combines with J gene TRBJ2-2; 13 nucleotides match TRBD2. CDR3 length: 19 residues. V lost 4 bases and J lost 0; bases outside the gene matches: 8. CDR1 is ENHRY, CDR2 SYGVKD, per germline. The CDR3 region is CAISGPGLAGSANTGELFF. Here the CDR3 DNA reads TGTGCCATCAGTGGTCCGGGACTAGCGGGATCTGCGAACACCGGGGAGCTGTTTTTT.

This clonotype was observed at least ten times. The V call is TRBV3-1, the J call TRBJ2-5; D gene uncertain. The V and J ends lost 0 bases and 7 bases respectively, with 0 bases between them. The CDR3 loop spans 10 amino acids. Germline CDR1 is LGHDT and CDR2 is YNNKEL (reference sequence). This chain's CDR3 is CASSQETQYF. The DNA for the CDR3 is TGTGCCAGCAGCCAAGAGACCCAGTACTTC.